A selection of T cell receptor beta chains follows, all from one sample in a study of high-grade serous ovarian cancer treatment subgroups. Clones were sequenced by immunoSEQ multiplex PCR, and TCRdb holds only the in-frame ones, with some missing. The sample yields 12,000 or so clones, just over 85% seen once. The source material was tumor tissue. These receptors all come from a human donor with high-grade serous ovarian cancer. The CDR3 runs from the conserved cysteine through the conserved F or W. The D gene is left open where the match is weak. Expanded clones are given a class, and other clones once, few, many or no size at all.

clone_size	cdr3_length	v_call	d_call	j_call	cdr3_aa	cdr3_nt
-	13	TRBV15	-	TRBJ1-5	CASAEYSNQPQHF	TGTGCCAGCGCGGAGTATAGCAATCAGCCCCAGCATTTT
-	15	TRBV7-2	-	TRBJ1-1	CASSPPGLGNTEAFF	TGTGCCAGCAGCCCTCCCGGATTGGGAAACACTGAAGCTTTCTTT
-	14	TRBV28	-	TRBJ2-1	CASSLRLAMNEQFF	TGTGCCAGCAGTTTGCGTCTAGCGATGAATGAGCAGTTCTTC
-	15	TRBV11-2	-	TRBJ1-1	CASSTHVTVNTEAFF	TGTGCCAGCAGCACCCATGTGACAGTGAACACTGAAGCTTTCTTT
-	15	TRBV7-9	-	TRBJ2-7	CASSPLSGATYEQYF	TGTGCCAGCAGTCCCCTATCCGGGGCAACCTACGAGCAGTACTTC
-	14	TRBV7-9	-	TRBJ1-1	CASSPVQRNTEAFF	TGTGCCAGCAGCCCCGTTCAGAGGAACACTGAAGCTTTCTTT
-	16	TRBV6-6	TRBD2	TRBJ2-1	CASRTSGGASSGEQFF	TGTGCCAGTAGGACTAGCGGGGGGGCCAGCAGCGGTGAGCAGTTCTTC
once	14	TRBV6-5	TRBD1	TRBJ1-1	CASSIQGTNTEAFF	TGTGCCAGCAGTATACAGGGGACGAACACTGAAGCTTTCTTT
few	12	TRBV19	-	TRBJ1-5	CASSIGGQPQHF	TGTGCCAGTAGTATCGGGGGGCAGCCCCAGCATTTT
-	13	TRBV25-1	-	TRBJ1-3	CASSVGRRGPIYF	TGTGCCAGCAGTGTCGGCAGGCGGGGCCCCATATATTTT
once	13	TRBV11-2	-	TRBJ1-3	CASSHPSGNTIYF	TGTGCCAGCAGCCACCCATCTGGAAACACCATATATTTT
-	14	TRBV6-6	-	TRBJ1-3	CASSYSGAGNTIYF	TGTGCCAGCAGTTACTCGGGGGCCGGAAACACCATATATTTT
-	14	TRBV9	TRBD1	TRBJ1-6	CASSVLTGGSPLHF	TGTGCCAGCAGCGTCTTGACAGGGGGGTCACCCCTCCACTTT
-	16	TRBV7-3	-	TRBJ2-6	CASSLPSRTGANVLTF	TGTGCCAGCAGCTTACCATCCCGGACTGGGGCCAACGTCCTGACTTTC
-	14	TRBV5-6	TRBD1	TRBJ1-5	CASSLGQGYQPQHF	TGTGCCAGCAGCTTGGGACAGGGATATCAGCCCCAGCATTTT
-	17	TRBV25-1	-	TRBJ1-5	CASSDGAGADSNQPQHF	TGTGCCAGCAGTGATGGGGCAGGGGCCGATAGCAATCAGCCCCAGCATTTT
-	14	TRBV10-3	-	TRBJ2-7	CAISDTGSGDEQYF	TGTGCCATCAGTGACACAGGGTCGGGGGACGAGCAGTACTTC
-	15	TRBV9	TRBD2	TRBJ2-3	CASSVERGGLDTQYF	TGTGCCAGCAGCGTAGAGCGGGGGGGGCTAGATACGCAGTATTTT
-	15	TRBV5-1	TRBD1	TRBJ1-2	CASSLGGTENYGYTF	TGCGCCAGCAGCTTGGGCGGGACAGAAAACTATGGCTACACCTTC
-	16	TRBV6-1	-	TRBJ2-7	CASSDLQGDSSYEQYF	TGTGCCAGCAGTGACTTACAGGGAGACTCGTCCTACGAGCAGTACTTC
-	16	TRBV28	TRBD2	TRBJ2-3	CASSSSGLASTDTQYF	TGTGCCAGCAGTTCTTCCGGACTAGCGAGCACAGATACGCAGTATTTT
few	14	TRBV5-1	-	TRBJ2-5	CASSEQSEMQDQYF	TGCGCCAGCAGCGAACAGAGCGAGATGCAAGACCAGTACTTC
-	13	TRBV6-5	-	TRBJ1-1	CASSYGRSTEAFF	TGTGCCAGCAGTTACGGGAGGTCCACTGAAGCTTTCTTT
-	15	TRBV7-2	-	TRBJ1-1	CASSQIRDTSAEAFF	TGTGCCAGCAGCCAAATCCGGGACACGAGCGCTGAAGCTTTCTTT
-	13	TRBV9	-	TRBJ1-5	CASSQNMEQPQHF	TGTGCCAGCAGTCAAAACATGGAGCAGCCCCAGCATTTT
-	14	TRBV7-6	-	TRBJ1-4	CASSLARGREKLFF	TGTGCCAGCAGCTTAGCGCGGGGGAGGGAAAAACTGTTTTTT
-	14	TRBV7-9	-	TRBJ1-1	CASSSGQPQTEAFF	TGTGCCAGCAGCTCCGGACAGCCCCAAACTGAAGCTTTCTTT
-	16	TRBV7-6	TRBD2	TRBJ2-5	CASSARLAGGPETQYF	TGTGCCAGCAGCGCCAGACTAGCGGGGGGCCCAGAGACCCAGTACTTC
-	13	TRBV5-1	-	TRBJ2-7	CASSLDTLAEQYF	TGCGCCAGCAGCTTGGATACACTCGCGGAGCAGTACTTC
-	16	TRBV18	-	TRBJ2-2	CASSPLDTSNTGELFF	TGTGCCAGCTCACCTTTAGACACTTCGAACACCGGGGAGCTGTTTTTT
-	13	TRBV29-1	-	TRBJ1-3	CSVLRGEGNTIYF	TGCAGCGTCCTCAGGGGCGAGGGAAACACCATATATTTT
-	17	TRBV5-1	TRBD2	TRBJ2-3	CASSLDFSGGGADTQYF	TGCGCCAGCAGCTTGGATTTTAGCGGGGGTGGGGCAGATACGCAGTATTTT
-	16	TRBV7-9	TRBD2	TRBJ2-1	CASSPGLAGGNNEQFF	TGTGCCAGCAGCCCCGGGCTAGCGGGGGGGAACAATGAGCAGTTCTTC
-	17	TRBV27	TRBD1	TRBJ1-2	CASSLSPRTGRYYGYTF	TGTGCCAGCAGTTTATCCCCTCGGACAGGACGATACTATGGCTACACCTTC
-	17	TRBV11-2	TRBD1	TRBJ2-3	CASSLGSGTALTDTQYF	TGTGCCAGCAGCTTAGGATCGGGGACAGCCCTCACAGATACGCAGTATTTT
-	11	TRBV18	-	TRBJ2-3	CASSPVSTQYF	TGTGCCAGCTCACCGGTGTCAACGCAGTATTTT
few	12	TRBV4-3	TRBD2	TRBJ2-1	CASSHGGGGQFF	TGCGCCAGCAGCCACGGCGGGGGGGGGCAGTTCTTC
-	10	TRBV29-1	-	TRBJ1-1	CSVVLYEAFF	TGCAGCGTTGTATTGTATGAAGCTTTCTTT
-	16	TRBV15	TRBD2	TRBJ2-3	CATSRGTSGGADTQYF	TGTGCCACCAGCAGAGGGACTAGCGGGGGGGCAGATACGCAGTATTTT
once	15	TRBV4-2	-	TRBJ1-2	CASSQGDIPNYGYTF	TGTGCCAGCAGCCAAGGGGACATCCCTAACTATGGCTACACCTTC
-	14	TRBV19	-	TRBJ1-1	CASSPRGGGTEAFF	TGTGCCAGTAGTCCCCGCGGGGGAGGTACTGAAGCTTTCTTT
few	15	TRBV7-8	-	TRBJ2-1	CASSTRTNTYNEQFF	TGTGCCAGCAGCACAAGGACTAACACCTACAATGAGCAGTTCTTC
-	13	TRBV28	-	TRBJ1-2	CASSMGGNYGYTF	TGTGCCAGCTCTATGGGAGGGAACTATGGCTACACCTTC
once	17	TRBV7-2	TRBD1	TRBJ2-6	CASRQTGATSGANVLTF	TGTGCCAGCAGACAGACAGGGGCGACCTCTGGGGCCAACGTCCTGACTTTC
-	15	TRBV28	TRBD1	TRBJ2-7	CASSNGQGHSYEQYF	TGTGCCAGCAGTAACGGACAGGGGCACTCCTACGAGCAGTACTTC
-	15	TRBV7-8	-	TRBJ1-6	CASIGGSSYNSPLHF	TGTGCCAGCATCGGCGGGTCCTCCTATAATTCACCCCTCCACTTT
once	16	TRBV5-1	-	TRBJ1-4	CASSSDGQQRREKLFF	TGCGCCAGCAGCTCCGATGGACAGCAGCGGAGGGAAAAACTGTTTTTT
-	13	TRBV5-4	-	TRBJ1-2	CASSLVLNYGYTF	TGTGCCAGCAGCTTGGTGCTCAACTATGGCTACACCTTC
-	14	TRBV6-1	-	TRBJ1-2	CASSEDFRGYGYTF	TGTGCCAGCAGTGAAGATTTCAGGGGCTATGGCTACACCTTC
-	16	TRBV28	TRBD1	TRBJ1-3	CASSLPPTGAGNTIYF	TGTGCCAGCAGTTTACCCCCTACAGGGGCTGGAAACACCATATATTTT
-	14	TRBV19	-	TRBJ1-1	CASRPGHMNTEAFF	TGTGCCAGTAGACCGGGACACATGAACACTGAAGCTTTCTTT
-	14	TRBV28	-	TRBJ1-2	CASTDTEGGYGYTF	TGTGCCAGCACCGACACTGAAGGTGGATATGGCTACACCTTC
few	14	TRBV10-3	-	TRBJ1-1	CAISELQLNTEAFF	TGTGCCATCAGTGAGTTACAGCTGAACACTGAAGCTTTCTTT
-	14	TRBV7-2	-	TRBJ1-1	CASSLVGGGAEAFF	TGTGCCAGCAGCTTAGTGGGGGGCGGGGCTGAAGCTTTCTTT
few	13	TRBV28	-	TRBJ2-2	CASSRRNTGELFF	TGTGCCAGCAGTCGCAGGAACACCGGGGAGCTGTTTTTT